This record covers a single T cell receptor (beta chain). As originally analysed: Reference gene primer amplification yielded estimated nucleated cell counts. Produced via immunoSEQ multiplex PCR; TCRdb's table is partial and in-frame only. Clone size and V and J calls were adopted from that table, with D and trimming inferred from the DNA. The table lists a few hundred thousand clones, 88% of them singletons. These data come from a study of blood T cell repertoires in COVID-19. Study summary: Samples taken during acute and convalescent COVID-19 were collected in the United States, Italy and Spain. T cells, B-cell-depleted T cells, or PBMCs provided the cDNA or gDNA that served as material.

Seattle patients were enrolled during active infection and followed longitudinally. The germline V gene encodes CDR1 MNHEY and CDR2 SMNVEV (reference sequence). V lost 2 bases, J lost 7 bases, and 12 bases lay in between. This CDR3 comprises 15 residues. The material sequenced was peripheral blood. The TCR was taken from a woman aged 45-59 years with COVID-19, enrolled during active disease. V is TRBV27 and J is TRBJ1-6, with no clear D. This chain's CDR3 is CASSLKPRLNSPLHF. As DNA, the CDR3 is TGTGCCAGCAGTTTAAAGCCCCGATTGAATTCACCCCTCCACTTT.